A single sample gave rise to the 7 T cell receptor beta chains below, sequenced in a study of cytomegalovirus exposure and HLA in healthy donors. 13 Jbeta primers and 60 Vbeta primers were used for the PCR. Measured with immunoSEQ multiplex PCR; TCRdb has only the in-frame clones, and not every one. This sample has 200,000 to 250,000 clones; roughly 84% occur once, and the top ten carry roughly 1.3%. The sequencing sample was made of PBMCs. These receptors all come from a human donor in good health.

This sequence joins TRBV27 and TRBJ2-7; possible D gene TRBD2, 5 bases. The V gene's germline CDR1 is MNHEY and CDR2 SMNVEV (reference sequence). CDR3 length: 14 amino acids. Trimming pared 2 bases from V and 3 bases from J, leaving 11 bases between. The CDR3 DNA is TGTGCCAGCAGTTTAATCGGCGGGTACTACGAGCAGTACTTC. Translated, it gives CASSLIGGYYEQYF.

CDR3 loop: CASSQDQAGLWEQYF. CDR3 sequence (DNA): TGCGCCAGCAGCCAAGATCAGGCCGGCTTATGGGAGCAGTACTTC. The rearrangement uses TRBV4-1 and TRBJ2-7; no clear D. The CDR3 is 15 amino acids. V lost 0 bases to trimming and J lost 7 bases, with 16 bases between them. Germline values: CDR1 MGHRA, CDR2 YSYEKL.

Here the CDR3 DNA reads TGTGCCAGCAGCTTAGTCAGAGCGGGAGGCCTAAACAATGAGCAGTTCTTC. Amino acid sequence: CASSLVRAGGLNNEQFF. This chain uses TRBV7-8 with TRBJ2-1, with 9 nucleotides matching TRBD2. This CDR3 spans 17 amino acids. Trimming took 1 base from V and 5 from J; bases not matched to a gene: 9. Germline V gives CDR1 SGHVS, CDR2 FQNEAQ.

This clone has a single count. The chain joins TRBV5-5 to TRBJ1-1; 8 bases line up with TRBD1. The CDR3 spans 15 residues. The junction had 11 bases not matched to a gene; V was cut back by 6 bases and J by 4 bases. The germline V gene has CDR1 SGHKS and CDR2 YYEKEE (reference sequence). CDR3 DNA: TGTGCCAGCACCGCGTCCGGACAGGGTTTCACTGAAGCTTTCTTT. Its translation: CASTASGQGFTEAFF.

This rearrangement joins TRBV6-5 to TRBJ1-6; D unresolved. From germline, CDR1 is MNHEY and CDR2 SVGAGI. The CDR3 extends over 15 amino acids. The ends were cut back, 0 bases at V and 12 bases at J, with 15 bases in the middle. The CDR3 spells CASSYSRAGSEPLHF. The CDR3 coding sequence is TGTGCCAGCAGTTACTCGAGGGCTGGTTCCGAACCCCTCCACTTT.

The J gene is TRBJ2-1, the V gene TRBV7-3; 9 nucleotides align to TRBD2. Germline CDR1 and CDR2: SGHTA and FQGTGA. After removal of 4 bases from V and 3 bases from J, the junction contained 4 bases not matched to a gene. The CDR3 contains 15 residues. The CDR3 DNA reads TGTGCCAGCAGCTCCGGGACTAGCCTCTACAATGAGCAGTTCTTC. Translation gives CASSSGTSLYNEQFF.

The chain uses TRBV7-2 and TRBJ2-7; 10 positions agree with TRBD2. There are 16 residues in the CDR3. V dropped 2 bases and J dropped 6; count of bases not matched to a gene: 10. CDR1 and CDR2 (germline): SGHTA, FQGNSA. The CDR3 protein is CASSLPKAGGPGEQYF. CDR3 bases: TGTGCCAGCAGCTTACCCAAAGCGGGAGGGCCGGGCGAGCAGTACTTC.